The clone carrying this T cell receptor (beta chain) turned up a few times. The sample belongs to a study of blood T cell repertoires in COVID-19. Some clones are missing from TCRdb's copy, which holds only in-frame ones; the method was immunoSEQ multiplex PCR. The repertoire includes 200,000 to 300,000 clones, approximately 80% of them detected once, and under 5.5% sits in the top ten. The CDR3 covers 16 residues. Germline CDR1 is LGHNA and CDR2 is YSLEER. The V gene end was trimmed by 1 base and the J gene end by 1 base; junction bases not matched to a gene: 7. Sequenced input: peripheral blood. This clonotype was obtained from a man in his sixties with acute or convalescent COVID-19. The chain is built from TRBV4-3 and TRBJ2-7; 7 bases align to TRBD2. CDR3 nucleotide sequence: TGCGCCAGCAGCCAAGGGCGAGGGAGGGGATCCTACGAGCAGTACTTC. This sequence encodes CASSQGRGRGSYEQYF.